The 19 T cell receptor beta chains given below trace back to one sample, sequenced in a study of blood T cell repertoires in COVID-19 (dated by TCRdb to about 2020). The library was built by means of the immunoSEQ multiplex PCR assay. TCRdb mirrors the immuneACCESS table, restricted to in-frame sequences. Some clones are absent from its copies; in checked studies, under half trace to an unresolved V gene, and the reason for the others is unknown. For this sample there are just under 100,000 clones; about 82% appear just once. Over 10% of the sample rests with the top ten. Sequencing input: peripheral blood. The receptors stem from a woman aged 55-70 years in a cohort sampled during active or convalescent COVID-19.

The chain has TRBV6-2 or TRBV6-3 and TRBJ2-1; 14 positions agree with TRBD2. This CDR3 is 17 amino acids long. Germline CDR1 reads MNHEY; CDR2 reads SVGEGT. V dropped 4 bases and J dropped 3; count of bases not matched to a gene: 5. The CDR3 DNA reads TGTGCCAGCAGTTCCCGACTAGCGGGGGGGGTCTACAATGAGCAGTTCTTC. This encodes CASSSRLAGGVYNEQFF.

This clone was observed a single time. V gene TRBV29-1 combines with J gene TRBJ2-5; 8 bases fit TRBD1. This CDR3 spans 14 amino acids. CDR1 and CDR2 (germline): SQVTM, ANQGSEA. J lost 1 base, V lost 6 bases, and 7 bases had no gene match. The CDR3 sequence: CSVLPTGAQETQYF. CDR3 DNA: TGCAGCGTCCTACCGACAGGGGCCCAAGAGACCCAGTACTTC.

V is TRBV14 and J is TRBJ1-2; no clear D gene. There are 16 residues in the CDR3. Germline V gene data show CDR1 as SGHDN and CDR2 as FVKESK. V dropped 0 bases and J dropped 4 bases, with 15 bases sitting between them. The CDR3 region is CASSQDSLRERYGYTF. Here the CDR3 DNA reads TGTGCCAGCAGCCAAGATTCGTTACGCGAACGCTATGGCTACACCTTC.

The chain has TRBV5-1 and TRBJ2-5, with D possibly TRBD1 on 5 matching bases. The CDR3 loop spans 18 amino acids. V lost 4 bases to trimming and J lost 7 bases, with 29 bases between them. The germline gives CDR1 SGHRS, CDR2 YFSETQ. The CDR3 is CASSPHVTGLGAARTQYF. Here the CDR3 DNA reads TGCGCCAGCAGCCCTCATGTAACGGGCTTAGGGGCGGCCAGGACCCAGTACTTC.

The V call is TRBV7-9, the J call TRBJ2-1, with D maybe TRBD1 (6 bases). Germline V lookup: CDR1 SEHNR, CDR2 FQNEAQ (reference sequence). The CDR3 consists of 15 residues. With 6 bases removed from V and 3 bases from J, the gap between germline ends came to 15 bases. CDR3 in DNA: TGTGCCAGCAGTTCCGGGACAACCAGCTACAATGAGCAGTTCTTC. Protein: CASSSGTTSYNEQFF.

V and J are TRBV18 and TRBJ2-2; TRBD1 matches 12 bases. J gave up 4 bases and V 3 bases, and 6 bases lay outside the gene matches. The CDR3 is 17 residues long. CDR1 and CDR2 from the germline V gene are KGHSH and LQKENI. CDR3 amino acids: CASSPGTGGASTGELFF. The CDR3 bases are TGTGCCAGCTCACCGGGGACAGGGGGCGCGAGCACCGGGGAGCTGTTTTTT.

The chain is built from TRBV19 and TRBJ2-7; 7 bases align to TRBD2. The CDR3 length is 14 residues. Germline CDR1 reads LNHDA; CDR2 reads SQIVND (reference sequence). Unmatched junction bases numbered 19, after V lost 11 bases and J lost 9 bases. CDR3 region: CALRAGLDFIRQYF. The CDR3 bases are TGTGCCTTGAGAGCGGGGCTAGATTTCATACGGCAGTACTTC. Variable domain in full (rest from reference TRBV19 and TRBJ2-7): DGGITQSPKYLFRKEGQNVTLSCEQNLNHDAMYWYRQDPGQGLRLIYYSQIVNDFQKGDIAEGYSVSREKKESFPLTVTSAQKNPTAFYLCALRAGLDFIRQYFGPGTRLTVT.

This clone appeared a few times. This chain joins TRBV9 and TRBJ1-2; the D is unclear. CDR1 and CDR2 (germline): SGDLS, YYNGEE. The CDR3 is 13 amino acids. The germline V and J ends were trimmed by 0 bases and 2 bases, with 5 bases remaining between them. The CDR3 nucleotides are TGTGCCAGCAGCGTAGCCCCGAACTATGGCTACACCTTC. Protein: CASSVAPNYGYTF. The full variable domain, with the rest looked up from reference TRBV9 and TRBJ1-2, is DSGVTQTPKHLITATGQRVTLRCSPRSGDLSVYWYQQSLDQGLQFLIQYYNGEERAKGNILERFSAQQFPDLHSELNLSSLELGDSALYFCASSVAPNYGYTFGSGTRLTVV.

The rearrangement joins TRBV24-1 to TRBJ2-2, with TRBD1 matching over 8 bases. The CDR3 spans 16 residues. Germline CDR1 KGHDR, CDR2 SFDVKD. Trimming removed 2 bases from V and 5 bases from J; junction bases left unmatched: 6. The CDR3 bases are TGTGCCACCAGTGATTCTGGCAGGGGGCAAACCGGGGAGCTGTTTTTT. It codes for CATSDSGRGQTGELFF.

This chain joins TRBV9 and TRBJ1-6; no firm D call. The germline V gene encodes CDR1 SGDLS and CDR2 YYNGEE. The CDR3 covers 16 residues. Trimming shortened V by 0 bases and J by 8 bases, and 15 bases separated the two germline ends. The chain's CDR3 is CASSVGPPGNDSPLHF. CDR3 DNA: TGTGCCAGCAGCGTAGGACCCCCAGGAAATGATTCACCCCTCCACTTT.

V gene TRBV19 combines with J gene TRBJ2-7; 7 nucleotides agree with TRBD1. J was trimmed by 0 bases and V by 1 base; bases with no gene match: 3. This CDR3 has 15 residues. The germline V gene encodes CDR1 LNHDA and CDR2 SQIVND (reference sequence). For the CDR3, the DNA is TGTGCCAGTAGTATAGGGGGACAGAGCTCCTACGAGCAGTACTTC. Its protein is CASSIGGQSSYEQYF.

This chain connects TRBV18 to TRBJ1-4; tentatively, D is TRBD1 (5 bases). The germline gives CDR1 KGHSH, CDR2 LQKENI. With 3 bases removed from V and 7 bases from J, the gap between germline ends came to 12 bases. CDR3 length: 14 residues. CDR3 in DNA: TGTGCCAGCTCACCGGGACTCGGGAGTGAAAAACTGTTTTTT. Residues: CASSPGLGSEKLFF.

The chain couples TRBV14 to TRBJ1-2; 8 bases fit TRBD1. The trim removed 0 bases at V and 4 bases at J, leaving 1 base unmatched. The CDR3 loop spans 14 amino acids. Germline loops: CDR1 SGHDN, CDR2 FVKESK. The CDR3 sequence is CASSQDQGAYGYTF. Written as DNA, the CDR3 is TGTGCCAGCAGCCAAGACCAGGGGGCCTATGGCTACACCTTC.

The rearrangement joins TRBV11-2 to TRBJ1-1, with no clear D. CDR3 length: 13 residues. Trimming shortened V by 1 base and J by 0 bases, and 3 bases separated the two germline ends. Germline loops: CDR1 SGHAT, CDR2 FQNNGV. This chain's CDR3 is CASSLGVNTEAFF. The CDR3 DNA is TGTGCCAGCAGCTTAGGAGTGAACACTGAAGCTTTCTTT.

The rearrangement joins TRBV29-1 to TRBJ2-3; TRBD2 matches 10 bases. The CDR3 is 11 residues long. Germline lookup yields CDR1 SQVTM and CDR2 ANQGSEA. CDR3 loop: CISGGRDTQYF. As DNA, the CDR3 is TGCATTAGCGGGGGGAGGGATACGCAGTATTTT.

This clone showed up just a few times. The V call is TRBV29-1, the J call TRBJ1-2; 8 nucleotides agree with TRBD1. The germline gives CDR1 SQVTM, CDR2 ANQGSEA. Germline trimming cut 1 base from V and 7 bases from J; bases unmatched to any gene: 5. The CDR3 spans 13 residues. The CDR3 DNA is TGCAGCGTTGAAGGTGACAGGGGAAGTGGCTACACCTTC. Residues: CSVEGDRGSGYTF.

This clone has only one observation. The CDR3 sequence: CASSRYRGGEKLFF. CDR3 DNA sequence: TGTGCCAGCAGCCGATACAGGGGAGGTGAAAAACTGTTTTTT. The chain uses TRBV11-2 and TRBJ1-4, with 7 bases fitting TRBD1. The CDR3 extends over 14 amino acids. Germline assignment: CDR1 SGHAT and CDR2 FQNNGV. The V segment lost 5 bases and the J segment 7 bases; nucleotides outside the gene matches: 7.

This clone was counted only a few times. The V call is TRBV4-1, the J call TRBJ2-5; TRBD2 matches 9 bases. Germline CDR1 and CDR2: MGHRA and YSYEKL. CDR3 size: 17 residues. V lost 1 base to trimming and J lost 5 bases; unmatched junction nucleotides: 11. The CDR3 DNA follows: TGCGCCAGCAGCCAAGTCCGGATGGCGGGAGGGGGGGAGACCCAGTACTTC. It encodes CASSQVRMAGGGETQYF.

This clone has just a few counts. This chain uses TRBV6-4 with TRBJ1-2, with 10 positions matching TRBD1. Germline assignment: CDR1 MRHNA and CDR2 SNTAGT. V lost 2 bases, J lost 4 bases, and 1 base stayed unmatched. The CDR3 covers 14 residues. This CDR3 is CASSDGQGGYGYTF. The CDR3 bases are TGTGCCAGCAGTGACGGACAGGGGGGCTATGGCTACACCTTC.